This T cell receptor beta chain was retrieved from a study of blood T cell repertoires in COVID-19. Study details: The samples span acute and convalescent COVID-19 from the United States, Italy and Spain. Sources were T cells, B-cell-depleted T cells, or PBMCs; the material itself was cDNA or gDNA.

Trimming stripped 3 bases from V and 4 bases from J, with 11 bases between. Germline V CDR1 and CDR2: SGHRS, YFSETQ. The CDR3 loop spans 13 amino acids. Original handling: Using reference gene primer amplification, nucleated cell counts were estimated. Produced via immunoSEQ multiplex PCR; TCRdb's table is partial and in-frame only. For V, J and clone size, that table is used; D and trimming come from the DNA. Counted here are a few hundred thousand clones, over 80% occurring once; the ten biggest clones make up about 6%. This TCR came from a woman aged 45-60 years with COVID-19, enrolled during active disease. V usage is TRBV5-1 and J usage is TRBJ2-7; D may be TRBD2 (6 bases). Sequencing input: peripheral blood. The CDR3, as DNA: TGCGCCAGCAGCTCGGGACTCCTATACGAGCAGTACTTC. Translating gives CASSSGLLYEQYF. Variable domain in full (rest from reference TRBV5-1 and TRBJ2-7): KAGVTQTPRYLIKTRGQQVTLSCSPISGHRSVSWYQQTPGQGLQFLFEYFSETQRNKGNFPGRFSGRQFSNSRSEMNVSTLELGDSALYLCASSSGLLYEQYFGPGTRLTVT.